A single sample gave rise to the 12 T cell receptor beta chains below, sequenced in a study of blood T cell repertoires in COVID-19. Libraries were prepared by immunoSEQ multiplex PCR; TCRdb keeps only in-frame clonotypes and omits some of them. Among 330,000 or so clones listed, about 91% were seen once. Sequences were obtained from peripheral blood. The receptors derive from a man aged 30 to 39 with COVID-19, enrolled during active disease.

The chain joins TRBV12-5 to TRBJ1-1; D is possibly TRBD1 (6 bases). Germline values: CDR1 LGHNT, CDR2 FRNRAP. V lost 6 bases to trimming and J lost 11 bases, with 19 bases between them. The CDR3 totals 13 residues. The CDR3 nucleotides read TGTGCTAGTGGCCCTGGACAGCCAAGGGGGGCTTTCTTT. The encoded protein is CASGPGQPRGAFF. The variable domain in full, with the rest retrieved from reference TRBV12-5 and TRBJ1-1, is DARVTQTPRHKVTEMGQEVTMRCQPILGHNTVFWYRQTMMQGLELLAYFRNRAPLDDSGMPKDRFSAEMPDATLATLKIQPSEPRDSAVYFCASGPGQPRGAFFGQGTRLTVV.

The chain is built from TRBV10-3 and TRBJ2-7, with D maybe TRBD1 (6 bases). CDR1 and CDR2 from the germline V gene are ENHRY and SYGVKD. The V end was cut by 6 bases, the J end by 1 base, with 10 bases between. This CDR3 comprises 13 residues. CDR3 amino acids: CAISSTGSYEQYF. The CDR3 nucleotides read TGTGCCATCAGCTCGACAGGTTCCTACGAGCAGTACTTC.

V and J are TRBV19 and TRBJ1-2; D is perhaps TRBD1 (5 bases). The CDR3 is 16 residues long. The ends were cut back, 1 base at V and 4 bases at J, with 16 bases in the middle. Germline values: CDR1 LNHDA, CDR2 SQIVND (reference sequence). The CDR3 DNA is TGTGCCAGTAGTATAGCTTTTGGGATAACAGGCTATGGCTACACCTTC. The encoded protein is CASSIAFGITGYGYTF.

The V call is TRBV4-2, the J call TRBJ1-6, with TRBD1 matching 8 bases. Germline V gene sequence: CDR1 LGHNA, CDR2 YNFKEQ. V lost 0 bases, J lost 16 bases, and 14 bases stayed unmatched. The length of the CDR3 is 16 residues. In nucleotides, the CDR3 is TGTGCCAGCAGCCAAGACCTTAGGACAGGGCTCCCATCGCTCCACTTT. Translation gives CASSQDLRTGLPSLHF.

The V call is TRBV7-7, the J call TRBJ2-2, with a weak D call TRBD1 (5 bases). This CDR3 contains 14 residues. The germline V gene encodes CDR1 SSHAT and CDR2 FNYEAQ (reference sequence). V lost 7 bases and J lost 3, with 12 bases in between. The CDR3 bases are TGTGCCAGCACCTTGGACACCCACACCGGGGAGCTGTTTTTT. It codes for CASTLDTHTGELFF.

This chain joins TRBV13 and TRBJ2-5; TRBD1 agrees at 8 bases. The V gene's germline CDR1 is PRHDT and CDR2 FYEKMQ (reference sequence). The CDR3 sequence is 14 residues long. Trimming removed 0 bases from V and 6 bases from J; junction bases left unmatched: 3. The CDR3 coding sequence is TGTGCCAGCAGCTTAGGGACAGGGGTGAAGACCCAGTACTTC. Its protein product is CASSLGTGVKTQYF.

The chain couples TRBV29-1 to TRBJ2-1; 7 bases map to TRBD1. With V trimmed by 8 bases and J by 4 bases, 11 bases remained unmatched. CDR3 size: 14 residues. The germline CDR1 and CDR2 sequences are SQVTM and ANQGSEA. DNA for the CDR3: TGCAGCTCCCTCCGGGACAGTTCTTACAATGAGCAGTTCTTC. Protein product: CSSLRDSSYNEQFF.

This chain connects TRBV7-3 to TRBJ2-3, with 10 bases fitting TRBD2. With V trimmed by 5 bases and J by 3 bases, 14 bases remained unmatched. Germline V gene sequence: CDR1 SGHTA, CDR2 FQGTGA. The CDR3 loop spans 18 amino acids. In DNA, the CDR3 is TGTGCCAGCAGCCCAAATGGTCCAGCGGGGGGGCCGACAGATACGCAGTATTTT. Amino acid sequence: CASSPNGPAGGPTDTQYF.

The chain carries TRBV21-1 and TRBJ2-7; whether TRBD1, the table's D call, matches the DNA was not checked. TRBV21-1 is listed as a pseudogene. The CDR3 contains 15 residues. In DNA, the CDR3 is TGTGCCAGCAGCAAAGCGACAGGGACGATCTACGAGCAGTACTTC. Residues: CASSKATGTIYEQYF.

This chain joins TRBV12-5 and TRBJ1-4; 7 positions agree with TRBD1. The V gene end was trimmed by 0 bases and the J gene end by 5 bases; junction bases not matched to a gene: 3. Germline V gives CDR1 LGHNT, CDR2 FRNRAP. CDR3 length equals 15 residues. The CDR3 protein is CASGLVPGGNEKLFF. The CDR3 DNA is TGTGCTAGTGGTTTGGTGCCAGGGGGGAATGAAAAACTGTTTTTT.

The chain employs TRBV7-2 and TRBJ2-3; 7 nucleotides align to TRBD1. V lost 5 bases, J lost 3 bases, and 5 bases stayed unmatched. The V gene's germline CDR1 is SGHTA and CDR2 FQGNSA. This CDR3 is 14 amino acids long. The CDR3 reads CASSRTGTTDTQYF. CDR3 in DNA: TGTGCCAGCAGCCGGACAGGAACTACAGATACGCAGTATTTT.

V and J are TRBV28 and TRBJ2-6, with 7 bases identical to TRBD2. J lost 0 bases, V lost 4 bases, and 3 bases had no gene match. CDR1 and CDR2 (germline): MDHEN, SYDVKM. This CDR3 is built from 16 residues. DNA for the CDR3: TGTGCCAGCAGTTGGACTAGGAGCTCTGGGGCCAACGTCCTGACTTTC. Protein: CASSWTRSSGANVLTF.